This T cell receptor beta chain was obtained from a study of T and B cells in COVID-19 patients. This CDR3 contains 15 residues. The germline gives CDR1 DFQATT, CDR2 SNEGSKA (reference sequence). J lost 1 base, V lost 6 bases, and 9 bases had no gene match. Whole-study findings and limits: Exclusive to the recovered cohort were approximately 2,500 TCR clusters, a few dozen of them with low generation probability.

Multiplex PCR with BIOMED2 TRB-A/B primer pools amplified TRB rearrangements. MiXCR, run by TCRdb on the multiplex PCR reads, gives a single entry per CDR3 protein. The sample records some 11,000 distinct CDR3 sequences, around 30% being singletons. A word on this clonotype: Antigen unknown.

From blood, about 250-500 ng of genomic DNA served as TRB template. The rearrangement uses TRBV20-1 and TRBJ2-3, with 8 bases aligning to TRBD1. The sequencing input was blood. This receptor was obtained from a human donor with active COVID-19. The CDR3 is CSAQDRGVGTDTQYF. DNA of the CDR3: TGCAGTGCCCAAGACAGGGGTGTTGGCACAGATACGCAGTATTTT.